This is a list of T cell receptor beta chains from one sample in a study of vaccination and CD4 T cells after COVID-19. Their antigens are not known. TCRdb itself ran the PCR reads through MiXCR, one entry per CDR3 protein. The table has approximately 19,000 distinct CDR3 sequences, 56% seen once. The specimen was CD4+ T cells from blood, cultured in vitro. Source of these receptors: a human donor who had recovered from COVID-19. The CDR3 runs from the conserved cysteine through the conserved F or W. Fields, in order: V gene, J gene, D gene, clone size, CDR3 length, CDR3 protein, CDR3 DNA. The D gene is left open where the match is weak. Rows give clone size only sometimes, using once, few, many, or a class for an expanded clone.

v_gene: TRBV19; j_gene: TRBJ2-7; d_gene: .; abundance: once; len: 13; CDR3aa: CASSTQRLGEQYF; CDR3nt: TGTGCCAGTAGTACCCAGAGACTAGGCGAGCAGTACTTC
v_gene: TRBV28; j_gene: TRBJ1-5; d_gene: .; abundance: .; len: 15; CDR3aa: CASRAQGNNNQPQHF; CDR3nt: TGTGCCAGCAGAGCACAAGGGAATAATAATCAGCCCCAGCATTTT
v_gene: TRBV7-8; j_gene: TRBJ1-4; d_gene: TRBD1; abundance: once; len: 13; CDR3aa: CASSGTGGGKLFF; CDR3nt: TGTGCCAGCAGCGGAACAGGGGGAGGGAAACTGTTTTTT
v_gene: TRBV20-1; j_gene: TRBJ2-2; d_gene: TRBD2; abundance: few; len: 17; CDR3aa: CSALTPLAGENTGELFF; CDR3nt: TGCAGTGCCCTAACCCCTCTAGCGGGGGAGAACACCGGGGAGCTGTTTTTT
v_gene: TRBV15; j_gene: TRBJ2-7; d_gene: TRBD2; abundance: .; len: 13; CDR3aa: CATRRGVTYEQYF; CDR3nt: TGTGCCACCAGGCGGGGGGTAACCTACGAGCAGTACTTC
v_gene: TRBV6-1; j_gene: TRBJ1-2; d_gene: TRBD1; abundance: .; len: 13; CDR3aa: CASRPGTVYGYTF; CDR3nt: TGTGCCAGCAGACCCGGGACAGTTTATGGCTACACCTTC
v_gene: TRBV9; j_gene: TRBJ2-7; d_gene: .; abundance: .; len: 14; CDR3aa: CASSVVAGSGEQYF; CDR3nt: TGTGCCAGCAGCGTAGTAGCAGGGTCGGGGGAGCAGTACTTC
v_gene: TRBV5-4; j_gene: TRBJ2-7; d_gene: .; abundance: .; len: 17; CDR3aa: CASSPGVAATGNYEQYF; CDR3nt: TGTGCCAGCAGCCCCGGGGTAGCGGCAACGGGCAATTACGAGCAGTACTTC
v_gene: TRBV7-2; j_gene: TRBJ1-1; d_gene: .; abundance: few; len: 15; CDR3aa: CASSPARGRGAEAFF; CDR3nt: TGTGCCAGCAGCCCCGCGAGAGGGAGAGGGGCTGAAGCTTTCTTT
v_gene: TRBV6-1; j_gene: TRBJ1-1; d_gene: TRBD1; abundance: .; len: 13; CDR3aa: CASQGQGLTEAFF; CDR3nt: TGTGCCAGCCAAGGACAGGGGCTCACTGAAGCTTTCTTT
v_gene: TRBV6-1; j_gene: TRBJ1-1; d_gene: .; abundance: .; len: 14; CDR3aa: CASRPWRVSTEAFF; CDR3nt: TGTGCCAGCAGACCGTGGAGGGTGAGCACTGAAGCTTTCTTT
v_gene: TRBV7-2; j_gene: TRBJ1-2; d_gene: .; abundance: few; len: 16; CDR3aa: CASSLEGGRGSDGYTF; CDR3nt: TGTGCCAGCAGCTTAGAGGGAGGGAGGGGGTCGGACGGCTACACCTTC
v_gene: TRBV30; j_gene: TRBJ1-1; d_gene: .; abundance: .; len: 16; CDR3aa: CAWNPIGRGMNTEAFF; CDR3nt: TGTGCCTGGAATCCTATTGGGAGGGGGATGAACACTGAAGCTTTCTTT
v_gene: TRBV4-1; j_gene: TRBJ1-2; d_gene: TRBD1; abundance: .; len: 13; CDR3aa: CASSQDIDRANTF; CDR3nt: TGCGCCAGCAGCCAAGATATAGACAGGGCGAACACCTTC
v_gene: TRBV5-1; j_gene: TRBJ2-7; d_gene: .; abundance: .; len: 15; CDR3aa: CASSWAPGPYYEQYF; CDR3nt: TGCGCCAGCAGCTGGGCACCGGGACCATACTACGAGCAGTACTTC
v_gene: TRBV6-2/TRBV6-3; j_gene: TRBJ1-2; d_gene: .; abundance: .; len: 13; CDR3aa: CASSPPRSRGYTF; CDR3nt: TGTGCCAGCAGTCCCCCCAGAAGCCGGGGCTACACCTTC
v_gene: TRBV6-2/TRBV6-3; j_gene: TRBJ1-1; d_gene: .; abundance: few; len: 14; CDR3aa: CASSYSRGDTEAFF; CDR3nt: TGTGCCAGCAGTTACTCCCGCGGGGACACTGAAGCTTTCTTT
v_gene: TRBV6-1; j_gene: TRBJ1-2; d_gene: .; abundance: once; len: 13; CDR3aa: CASYSTANYGYTF; CDR3nt: TGTGCCAGTTACTCGACAGCTAACTATGGCTACACCTTC
v_gene: TRBV12-3/TRBV12-4; j_gene: TRBJ1-5; d_gene: .; abundance: few; len: 12; CDR3aa: CASSFSNQPQHF; CDR3nt: TGTGCCAGCAGTTTCAGCAATCAGCCCCAGCATTTT
v_gene: TRBV18; j_gene: TRBJ1-5; d_gene: .; abundance: .; len: 15; CDR3aa: CASSPERGSNQPQHF; CDR3nt: TGTGCCAGCTCACCTGAGAGGGGCAGCAATCAGCCCCAGCATTTT
v_gene: TRBV20-1; j_gene: TRBJ1-2; d_gene: .; abundance: once; len: 11; CDR3aa: CSARDRYGYTF; CDR3nt: TGCAGTGCTAGAGATCGCTATGGCTACACCTTC
v_gene: TRBV5-1; j_gene: TRBJ2-3; d_gene: TRBD2; abundance: .; len: 16; CDR3aa: CASSLGLAGLTDTQYF; CDR3nt: TGCGCCAGCAGCTTGGGGCTAGCGGGGCTCACAGATACGCAGTATTTT
v_gene: TRBV11-3; j_gene: TRBJ2-7; d_gene: TRBD2; abundance: .; len: 15; CDR3aa: CASSPRLAGYYEQYF; CDR3nt: TGTGCCAGCAGCCCCAGACTAGCGGGGTACTACGAGCAGTACTTC
v_gene: TRBV12-3/TRBV12-4; j_gene: TRBJ1-1; d_gene: TRBD1; abundance: .; len: 15; CDR3aa: CASRPGTGVNTEAFF; CDR3nt: TGTGCCAGCAGACCCGGGACAGGGGTGAACACTGAAGCTTTCTTT
v_gene: TRBV28; j_gene: TRBJ1-2; d_gene: TRBD1; abundance: .; len: 15; CDR3aa: CASSSPRTGGYGYTF; CDR3nt: TGTGCCAGCAGTTCTCCCCGGACAGGGGGATATGGCTACACCTTC
v_gene: TRBV6-2/TRBV6-3; j_gene: TRBJ2-7; d_gene: .; abundance: .; len: 16; CDR3aa: CASSYRVSPISYEQYF; CDR3nt: TGTGCCAGCAGTTATCGGGTCTCCCCCATCTCCTACGAGCAGTACTTC
v_gene: TRBV28; j_gene: TRBJ1-5; d_gene: .; abundance: .; len: 11; CDR3aa: CASSLRQPQHF; CDR3nt: TGTGCCAGCAGTCTCCGTCAGCCCCAGCATTTT
v_gene: TRBV9; j_gene: TRBJ1-1; d_gene: .; abundance: .; len: 15; CDR3aa: CASSPTHGGNTEAFF; CDR3nt: TGTGCCAGCAGCCCCACCCACGGGGGGAACACTGAAGCTTTCTTT
v_gene: TRBV20-1; j_gene: TRBJ2-6; d_gene: .; abundance: few; len: 14; CDR3aa: CSATDASGANVLTF; CDR3nt: TGCAGTGCCACAGACGCCTCTGGGGCCAACGTCCTGACTTTC
v_gene: TRBV7-3; j_gene: TRBJ1-1; d_gene: .; abundance: few; len: 13; CDR3aa: CASSLRGDTEAFF; CDR3nt: TGTGCCAGCAGCTTGCGAGGGGACACTGAAGCTTTCTTT
v_gene: TRBV6-5; j_gene: TRBJ1-5; d_gene: .; abundance: few; len: 16; CDR3aa: CASSYSPGIWGQPQHF; CDR3nt: TGTGCCAGCAGTTACTCGCCAGGAATCTGGGGTCAGCCCCAGCATTTT
v_gene: TRBV21-1; j_gene: TRBJ2-7; d_gene: .; abundance: .; len: 15; CDR3aa: CASSTTGGPLRGQYF; CDR3nt: TGTGCCAGCAGTACAACGGGAGGACCCCTACGAGGGCAGTACTTC
v_gene: TRBV15; j_gene: TRBJ2-7; d_gene: .; abundance: .; len: 14; CDR3aa: CATSRDRQGGEQYF; CDR3nt: TGTGCCACCAGCAGAGATAGGCAGGGCGGCGAGCAGTACTTC
v_gene: TRBV11-3; j_gene: TRBJ2-7; d_gene: .; abundance: .; len: 14; CDR3aa: CASSFRGGTYEQYF; CDR3nt: TGTGCCAGCAGCTTCCGAGGAGGAACCTACGAGCAGTACTTC
v_gene: TRBV12-3/TRBV12-4; j_gene: TRBJ1-3; d_gene: .; abundance: once; len: 14; CDR3aa: CASSLVGPGNTIYF; CDR3nt: TGTGCCAGCAGTTTAGTAGGGCCTGGAAACACCATATATTTT
v_gene: TRBV7-2; j_gene: TRBJ1-6; d_gene: .; abundance: .; len: 16; CDR3aa: CASRGESSSYNSPLHF; CDR3nt: TGTGCCAGCAGAGGAGAGTCGAGCTCCTATAATTCACCCCTCCACTTT
v_gene: TRBV5-1; j_gene: TRBJ2-5; d_gene: .; abundance: .; len: 16; CDR3aa: CASSLSGTNTWETQYF; CDR3nt: TGCGCCAGCAGCTTATCCGGGACGAATACCTGGGAGACCCAGTACTTC
v_gene: TRBV5-5; j_gene: TRBJ1-3; d_gene: .; abundance: .; len: 13; CDR3aa: CASSPGPKNTIYF; CDR3nt: TGTGCCAGCAGCCCGGGACCAAAAAACACCATATATTTT
v_gene: TRBV20-1; j_gene: TRBJ1-1; d_gene: .; abundance: few; len: 11; CDR3aa: CSASDYTEAFF; CDR3nt: TGCAGTGCTAGTGATTACACTGAAGCTTTCTTT
v_gene: TRBV27; j_gene: TRBJ1-2; d_gene: .; abundance: .; len: 14; CDR3aa: CASSSLQGTYGYTF; CDR3nt: TGTGCCAGCAGTTCGTTACAGGGAACCTATGGCTACACCTTC
v_gene: TRBV10-3; j_gene: TRBJ2-3; d_gene: TRBD2; abundance: .; len: 18; CDR3aa: CAISGFPSGGGLTDTQYF; CDR3nt: TGTGCCATCAGTGGGTTCCCTAGCGGCGGGGGGCTCACAGATACGCAGTATTTT
v_gene: TRBV28; j_gene: TRBJ1-5; d_gene: .; abundance: .; len: 12; CDR3aa: CASTAANQPQHF; CDR3nt: TGTGCCAGCACCGCGGCCAATCAGCCCCAGCATTTT
v_gene: TRBV20-1; j_gene: TRBJ2-3; d_gene: .; abundance: few; len: 11; CDR3aa: CSATALNTQYF; CDR3nt: TGCAGTGCTACGGCGCTGAATACGCAGTATTTT
v_gene: TRBV7-2; j_gene: TRBJ2-1; d_gene: TRBD2; abundance: .; len: 16; CDR3aa: CASSSLSGRPNNEQFF; CDR3nt: TGTGCCAGCAGCTCCTTAAGCGGGAGGCCCAACAATGAGCAGTTCTTC
v_gene: TRBV18; j_gene: TRBJ1-1; d_gene: .; abundance: .; len: 14; CDR3aa: CASSPASRSTEAFF; CDR3nt: TGTGCCAGCTCACCGGCAAGCAGGTCGACTGAAGCTTTCTTT
v_gene: TRBV6-5; j_gene: TRBJ1-2; d_gene: .; abundance: few; len: 14; CDR3aa: CASSYSRQVYGYTF; CDR3nt: TGTGCCAGCAGTTACTCGCGGCAGGTCTATGGCTACACCTTC